This TCR beta chain stems from a study of shared clonotypes between healthy human individuals. Profiled with immunoSEQ multiplex PCR; TCRdb holds only in-frame clones, not every one. The repertoire holds millions of clones, roughly 92% seen once, with around 0.14% in the top ten. V was cut by 4 bases and J by 5 bases, with 19 bases left in between. Looked up from germline, CDR1 is SGHKS and CDR2 is YYEKEE (reference sequence). CDR3 length equals 15 residues. Material: naive CD4+ T cells sorted from blood. Specified subset: CD45RA+ positively selected. The sequence derives from a man between 18 and 35 years old in good health. The chain has TRBV5-5 and TRBJ2-7, with D unclear. The CDR3 loop is CASSPQVAVGNEQYF. CDR3 DNA: TGTGCCAGCAGCCCTCAGGTTGCCGTTGGGAACGAGCAGTACTTC.